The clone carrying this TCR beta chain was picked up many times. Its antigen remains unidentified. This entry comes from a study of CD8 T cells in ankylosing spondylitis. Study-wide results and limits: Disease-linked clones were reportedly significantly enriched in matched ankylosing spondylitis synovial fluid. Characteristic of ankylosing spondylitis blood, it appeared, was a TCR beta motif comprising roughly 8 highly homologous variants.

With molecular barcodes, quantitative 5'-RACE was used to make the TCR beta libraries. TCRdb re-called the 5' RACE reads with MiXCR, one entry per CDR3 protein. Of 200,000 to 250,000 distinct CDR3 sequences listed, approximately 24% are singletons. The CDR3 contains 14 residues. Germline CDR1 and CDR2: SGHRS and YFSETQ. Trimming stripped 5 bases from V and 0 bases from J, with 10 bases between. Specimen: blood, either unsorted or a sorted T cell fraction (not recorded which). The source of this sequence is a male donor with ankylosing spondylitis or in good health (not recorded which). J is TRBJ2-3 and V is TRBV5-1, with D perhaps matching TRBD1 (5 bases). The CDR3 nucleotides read TGCGCCAGCAGAGACAGACCTAGCACAGATACGCAGTATTTT. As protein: CASRDRPSTDTQYF.